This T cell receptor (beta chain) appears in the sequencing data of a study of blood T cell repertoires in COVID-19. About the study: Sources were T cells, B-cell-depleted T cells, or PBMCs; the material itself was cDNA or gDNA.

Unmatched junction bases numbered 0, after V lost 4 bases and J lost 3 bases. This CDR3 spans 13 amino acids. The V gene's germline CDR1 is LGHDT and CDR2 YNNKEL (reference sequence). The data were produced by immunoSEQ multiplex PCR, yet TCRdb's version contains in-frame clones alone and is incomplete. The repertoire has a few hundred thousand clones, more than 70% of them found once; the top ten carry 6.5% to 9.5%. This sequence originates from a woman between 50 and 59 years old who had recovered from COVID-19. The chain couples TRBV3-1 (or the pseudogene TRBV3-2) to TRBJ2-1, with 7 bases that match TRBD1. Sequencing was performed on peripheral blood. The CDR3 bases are TGTGCCAGCAGCCGGGACAGCTACAATGAGCAGTTCTTC. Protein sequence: CASSRDSYNEQFF.